The rows below give T cell receptor beta chains drawn from one sample of a study of cytomegalovirus exposure and HLA in healthy donors. Profiled with immunoSEQ multiplex PCR; TCRdb holds only in-frame clones, not every one. The sample consists of 100,000 to 150,000 clones, around 77% of them appearing once. The sequencing input was PBMCs. The receptors here all came from a woman aged 40-49 years in good health and CMV-seropositive. CDR3s include the opening cysteine and the closing phenylalanine or tryptophan. D genes are given only for firm matches. A clone size is listed for some rows: how often the clone was seen (once, few, many), or a class if it is expanded.

clone_size,v_call,d_call,j_call,cdr3_nt,cdr3_aa
.,TRBV6-5,.,TRBJ2-7,TGTGCCAGCAGCAAGACAGGCCGCTCCTACGAGCAGTACTTC,CASSKTGRSYEQYF
once,TRBV10-3,.,TRBJ1-2,TGTGCCATCAGTGAGTCGAGGGGGAACTATGGCTACACCTTC,CAISESRGNYGYTF
.,TRBV5-1,.,TRBJ2-7,TGCGCCAGCAGGCGTCAGGACGGGAACTACGAGCAGTACTTC,CASRRQDGNYEQYF
.,TRBV4-1,TRBD1,TRBJ1-2,TGCGCCAGCAGCCAAGTCCCGGGACAGGACTATGGCTACACCTTC,CASSQVPGQDYGYTF
.,TRBV27,.,TRBJ2-1,TGTGCCAGCAGTTCCCATGAGGTCCTACTCAATGAGCAGTTCTTC,CASSSHEVLLNEQFF
.,TRBV28,.,TRBJ2-7,TGTGCCAGCAGGCCCCGCGGTACCTACGAGCAGTACTTC,CASRPRGTYEQYF
.,TRBV7-8,.,TRBJ1-1,TGTGCCAGCAGCTTAGGGTTCAGGGGCCTGAACACTGAAGCTTTCTTT,CASSLGFRGLNTEAFF
many,TRBV19,.,TRBJ1-1,TGTGCCAGTAGTACGGGTCTCCCCCTCGAAGCTTTCTTT,CASSTGLPLEAFF
.,TRBV23-1,.,TRBJ2-7,TGCGCCAGCATTCCTGAGACAGGCAACTACGAGCAGTACTTC,CASIPETGNYEQYF
.,TRBV28,TRBD1,TRBJ1-2,TGTGCCAGCAGTTCCCCCGACAGGGGAATATATGGCTACACCTTC,CASSSPDRGIYGYTF
.,TRBV4-1,.,TRBJ1-4,TGCGCCAGCAGCCCACGACAGTCTAATGAAAAACTGTTTTTT,CASSPRQSNEKLFF
.,TRBV30,.,TRBJ2-5,TGTGCCTGGAGTTTGCACCAGCGAGAGACCCAGTACTTC,CAWSLHQRETQYF
.,TRBV19,.,TRBJ1-2,TGTGCCAGTAGTCGAGGTTATGGCTACACCTTC,CASSRGYGYTF
once,TRBV28,.,TRBJ2-7,TGTGCCATCCGGGATGTGGGGGAGCAGTACTTC,CAIRDVGEQYF
once,TRBV27,.,TRBJ2-2,TGTGCCAGCAGTTTAAAGGGGACTCTGAACACCGGGGAGCTGTTTTTT,CASSLKGTLNTGELFF
.,TRBV6-1,TRBD1,TRBJ2-5,TGTGCCAGCAGTGAAGGACAGGGGGCTTTGGAGACCCAGTACTTC,CASSEGQGALETQYF
.,TRBV6-5,.,TRBJ1-1,TGTGCCAGCAGTTACGGGGGAGGGGTAACGAACACTGAAGCTTTCTTT,CASSYGGGVTNTEAFF
.,TRBV2,.,TRBJ2-7,TGTGCCAGTAAAGCCGGGACCTACGAGCAGTACTTC,CASKAGTYEQYF
few,TRBV25-1,TRBD1,TRBJ2-1,TGTGCCAGCAGTGAACCCACAGGGGGGACCTACAATGAGCAGTTCTTC,CASSEPTGGTYNEQFF
.,TRBV2,TRBD2,TRBJ2-3,TGTGCCAGCAGTGAAATAACAACTAGCGGGGGCACAGATACGCAGTATTTT,CASSEITTSGGTDTQYF
.,TRBV19,.,TRBJ1-5,TGTGCCAGTAGTATATATAATCAGCCCCAGCATTTT,CASSIYNQPQHF
.,TRBV7-3,TRBD1,TRBJ1-1,TGTGCCAGCAGCTACAGGGGGGCGAACACTGAAGCTTTCTTT,CASSYRGANTEAFF
.,TRBV1,.,TRBJ2-1,TGCACCAGCAGCCAAACTCTCCGGGACAGGGGCTATGAGCAGTTCTTC,CTSSQTLRDRGYEQFF
.,TRBV14,.,TRBJ1-2,TGTGCCAGCAGCCTCTCCTCCGGGACTCGAGGGGGCTACACCTTC,CASSLSSGTRGGYTF
.,TRBV28,.,TRBJ1-4,TGTGCCAGCAGAATGGGGGGGGCTACAACTAATGAAAAACTGTTTTTT,CASRMGGATTNEKLFF
.,TRBV11-2,.,TRBJ2-5,TGTGCCAGCAGCTTAGATCTGGAGACCCAGTACTTC,CASSLDLETQYF